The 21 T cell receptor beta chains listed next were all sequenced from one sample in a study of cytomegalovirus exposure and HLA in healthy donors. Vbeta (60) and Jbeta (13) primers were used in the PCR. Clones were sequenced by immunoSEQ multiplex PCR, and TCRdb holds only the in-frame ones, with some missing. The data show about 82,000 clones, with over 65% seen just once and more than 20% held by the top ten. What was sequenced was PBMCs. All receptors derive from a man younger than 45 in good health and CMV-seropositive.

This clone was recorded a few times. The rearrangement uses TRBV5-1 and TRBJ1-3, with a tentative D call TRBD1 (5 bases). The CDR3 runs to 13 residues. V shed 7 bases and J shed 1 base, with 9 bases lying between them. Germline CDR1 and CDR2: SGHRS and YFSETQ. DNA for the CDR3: TGCGCCAGCTCGGGGGAGTCTGGAAACACCATATATTTT. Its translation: CASSGESGNTIYF.

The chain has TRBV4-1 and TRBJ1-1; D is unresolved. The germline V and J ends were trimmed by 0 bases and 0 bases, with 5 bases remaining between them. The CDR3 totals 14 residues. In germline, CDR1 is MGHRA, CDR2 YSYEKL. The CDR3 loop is CASSQDQVNTEAFF. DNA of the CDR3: TGCGCCAGCAGCCAAGATCAGGTGAACACTGAAGCTTTCTTT.

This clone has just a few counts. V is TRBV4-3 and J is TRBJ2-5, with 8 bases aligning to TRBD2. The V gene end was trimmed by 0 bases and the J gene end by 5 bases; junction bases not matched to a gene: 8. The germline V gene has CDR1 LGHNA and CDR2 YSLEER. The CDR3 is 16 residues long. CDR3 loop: CASSQEWLAGGETQYF. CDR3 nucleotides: TGCGCCAGCAGCCAAGAATGGCTAGCGGGCGGGGAGACCCAGTACTTC.

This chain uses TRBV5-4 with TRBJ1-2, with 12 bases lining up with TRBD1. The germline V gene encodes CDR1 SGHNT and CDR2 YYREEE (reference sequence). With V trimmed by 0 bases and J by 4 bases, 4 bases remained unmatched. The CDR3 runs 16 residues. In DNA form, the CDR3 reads TGTGCCAGCAGCTTGGGGGGACAGGGGGCGAGCTATGGCTACACCTTC. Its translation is CASSLGGQGASYGYTF.

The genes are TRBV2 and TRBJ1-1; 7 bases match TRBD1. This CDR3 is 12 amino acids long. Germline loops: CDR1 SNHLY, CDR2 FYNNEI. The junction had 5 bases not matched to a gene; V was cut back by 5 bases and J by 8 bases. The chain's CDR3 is CASSLPGGEAFF. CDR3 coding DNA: TGTGCCAGCAGTTTGCCAGGGGGAGAAGCTTTCTTT.

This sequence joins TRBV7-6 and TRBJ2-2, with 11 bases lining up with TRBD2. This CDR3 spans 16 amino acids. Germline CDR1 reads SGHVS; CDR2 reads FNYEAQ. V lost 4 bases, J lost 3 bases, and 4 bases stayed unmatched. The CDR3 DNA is TGTGCCAGCAGCTCTCCGGGACTAGCGGACACCGGGGAGCTGTTTTTT. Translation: CASSSPGLADTGELFF. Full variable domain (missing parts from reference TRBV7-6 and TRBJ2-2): GAGVSQSPRYKVTKRGQDVALRCDPISGHVSLYWYRQALGQGPEFLTYFNYEAQQDKSGLPNDRFSAERPEGSISTLTIQRTEQRDSAMYRCASSSPGLADTGELFFGEGSRLTVL.

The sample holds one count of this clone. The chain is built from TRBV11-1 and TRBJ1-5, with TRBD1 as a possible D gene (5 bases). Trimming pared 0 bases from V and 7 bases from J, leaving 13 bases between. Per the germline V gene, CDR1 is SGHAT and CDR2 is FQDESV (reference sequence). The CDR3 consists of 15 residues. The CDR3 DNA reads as TGTGCCAGCAGCTTAGCGCGGGGGGGGTGGCAGCCCCAGCATTTT. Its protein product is CASSLARGGWQPQHF.

The CDR3: CASNAGEETQYF. The CDR3 nucleotides are TGTGCCAGCAACGCAGGGGAAGAGACCCAGTACTTC. This chain connects TRBV5-6 to TRBJ2-5; D might be TRBD1 (6 bases). Trimming stripped 6 bases from V and 3 bases from J, with 9 bases between. This CDR3 spans 12 amino acids. The germline V gene has CDR1 SGHDT and CDR2 YYEEEE.

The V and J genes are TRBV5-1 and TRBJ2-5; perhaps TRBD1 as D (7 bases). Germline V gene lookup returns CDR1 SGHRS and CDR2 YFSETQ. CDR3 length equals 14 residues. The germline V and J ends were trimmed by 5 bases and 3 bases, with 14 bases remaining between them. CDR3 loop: CASRAGGGKETQYF. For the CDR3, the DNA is TGCGCCAGCAGAGCTGGAGGGGGCAAAGAGACCCAGTACTTC.

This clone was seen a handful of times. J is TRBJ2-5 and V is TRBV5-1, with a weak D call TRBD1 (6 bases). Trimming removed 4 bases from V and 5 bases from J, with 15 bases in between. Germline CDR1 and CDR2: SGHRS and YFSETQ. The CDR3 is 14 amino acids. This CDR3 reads CASSPQGPSETQYF. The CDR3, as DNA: TGCGCCAGCAGCCCACAGGGCCCTAGTGAGACCCAGTACTTC.

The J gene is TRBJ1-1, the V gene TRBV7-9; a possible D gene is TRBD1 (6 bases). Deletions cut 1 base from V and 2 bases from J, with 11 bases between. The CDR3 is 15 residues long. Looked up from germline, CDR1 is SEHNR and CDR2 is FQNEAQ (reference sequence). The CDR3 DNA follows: TGTGCCAGCAGCTTAGGGGGACACAGTAACACTGAAGCTTTCTTT. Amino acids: CASSLGGHSNTEAFF.

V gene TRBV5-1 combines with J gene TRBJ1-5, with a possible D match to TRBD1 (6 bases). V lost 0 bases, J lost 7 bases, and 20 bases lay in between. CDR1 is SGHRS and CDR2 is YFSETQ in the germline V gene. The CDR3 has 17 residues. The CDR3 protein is CASSLGPKDSKTQPQHF. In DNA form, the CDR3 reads TGCGCCAGCAGCTTGGGCCCTAAGGACAGCAAAACACAGCCCCAGCATTTT.

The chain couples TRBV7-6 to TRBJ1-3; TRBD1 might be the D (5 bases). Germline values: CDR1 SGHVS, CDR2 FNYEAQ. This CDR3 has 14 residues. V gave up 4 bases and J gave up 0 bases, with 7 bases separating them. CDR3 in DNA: TGTGCCAGCAGCTCGACAGCCTCTGGAAACACCATATATTTT. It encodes CASSSTASGNTIYF.

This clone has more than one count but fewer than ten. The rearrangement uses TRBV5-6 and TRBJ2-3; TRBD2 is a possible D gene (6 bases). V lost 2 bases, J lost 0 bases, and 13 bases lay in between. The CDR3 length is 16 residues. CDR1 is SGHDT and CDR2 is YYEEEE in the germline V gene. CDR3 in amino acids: CASSFGSSVSTDTQYF. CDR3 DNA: TGTGCCAGCAGCTTTGGGTCTAGCGTAAGCACAGATACGCAGTATTTT.

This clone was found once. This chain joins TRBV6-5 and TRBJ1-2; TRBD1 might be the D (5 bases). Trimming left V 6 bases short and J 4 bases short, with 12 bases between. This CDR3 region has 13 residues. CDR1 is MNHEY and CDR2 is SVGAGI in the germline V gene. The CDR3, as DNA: TGTGCCAGCAGAACCGGGGGGACCTATGGCTACACCTTC. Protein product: CASRTGGTYGYTF.

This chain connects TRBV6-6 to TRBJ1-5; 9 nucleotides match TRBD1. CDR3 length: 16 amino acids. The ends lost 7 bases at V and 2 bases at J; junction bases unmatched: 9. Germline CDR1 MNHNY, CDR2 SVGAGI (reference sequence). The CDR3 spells CASKLPGQGRNQPQHF. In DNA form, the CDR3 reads TGTGCCAGCAAACTTCCGGGACAGGGTCGCAATCAGCCCCAGCATTTT.

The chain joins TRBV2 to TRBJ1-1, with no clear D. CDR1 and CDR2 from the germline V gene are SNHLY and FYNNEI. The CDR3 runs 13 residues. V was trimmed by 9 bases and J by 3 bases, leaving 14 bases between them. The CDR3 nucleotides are TGTGCCAGTCCCCCGGGAGGGTACACTGAAGCTTTCTTT. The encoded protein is CASPPGGYTEAFF.

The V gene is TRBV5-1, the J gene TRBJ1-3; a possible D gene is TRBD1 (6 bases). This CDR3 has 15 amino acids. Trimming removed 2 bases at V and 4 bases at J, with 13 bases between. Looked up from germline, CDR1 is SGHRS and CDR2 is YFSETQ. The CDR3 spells CASSFTQGAGNTIYF. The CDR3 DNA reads TGCGCCAGCAGCTTCACACAGGGCGCAGGAAACACCATATATTTT.

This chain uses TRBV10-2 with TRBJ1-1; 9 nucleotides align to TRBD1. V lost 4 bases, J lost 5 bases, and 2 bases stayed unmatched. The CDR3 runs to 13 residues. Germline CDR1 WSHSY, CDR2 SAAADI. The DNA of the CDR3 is TGCGCCAGCAGTGGACAGGGGGGGACTGAAGCTTTCTTT. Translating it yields CASSGQGGTEAFF.

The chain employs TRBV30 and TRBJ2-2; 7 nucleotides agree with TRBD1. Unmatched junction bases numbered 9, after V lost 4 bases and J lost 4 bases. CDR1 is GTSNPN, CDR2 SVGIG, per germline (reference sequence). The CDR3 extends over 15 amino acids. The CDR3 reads CAWIRDRQVTGELFF. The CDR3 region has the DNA TGTGCCTGGATCCGGGACAGACAAGTCACCGGGGAGCTGTTTTTT. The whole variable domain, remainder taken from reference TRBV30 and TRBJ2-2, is SQTIHQWPATLVQPVGSPLSLECTVEGTSNPNLYWYRQAAGRGLQLLFYSVGIGQISSEVPQNLSASRPQDRQFILSSKKLLLSDSGFYLCAWIRDRQVTGELFFGEGSRLTVL.

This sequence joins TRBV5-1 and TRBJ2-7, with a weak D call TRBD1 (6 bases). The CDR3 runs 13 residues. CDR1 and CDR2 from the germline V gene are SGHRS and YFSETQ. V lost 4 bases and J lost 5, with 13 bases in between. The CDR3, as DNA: TGCGCCAGCAGCCATCAACAGGGCCACGAGCAGTACTTC. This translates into CASSHQQGHEQYF.